Only a few counts were recorded for the clone carrying this T cell receptor beta chain. Noted time point: pre-treatment sample, taken before nivolumab and TIL therapy. This specimen belongs to a study of TIL therapy for anti-PD-1-resistant metastatic lung cancer. Across the study: Tumor harvest preceded PD-1/PD-L1 blockade, followed by nivolumab treatment.

The libraries were made with immunoSEQ v3. The table came from immunoSEQ multiplex PCR; TCRdb's copy has only in-frame clones and leaves some out. The table includes more than 45,000 clones, about 73% detected once. This TCR derives from a person aged 25 to 85 with non-small cell lung cancer. The input for sequencing was blood, taken at baseline.

The CDR3 loop reads CSVERRGRNTEAFF. DNA of the CDR3: TGCAGCGTTGAAAGGCGCGGGAGGAACACTGAAGCTTTCTTT. V gene TRBV29-1 combines with J gene TRBJ1-1; no clear D. The germline V and J ends were trimmed by 2 bases and 1 base, with 11 bases remaining between them. Germline V gives CDR1 SQVTM, CDR2 ANQGSEA. The CDR3 totals 14 residues.